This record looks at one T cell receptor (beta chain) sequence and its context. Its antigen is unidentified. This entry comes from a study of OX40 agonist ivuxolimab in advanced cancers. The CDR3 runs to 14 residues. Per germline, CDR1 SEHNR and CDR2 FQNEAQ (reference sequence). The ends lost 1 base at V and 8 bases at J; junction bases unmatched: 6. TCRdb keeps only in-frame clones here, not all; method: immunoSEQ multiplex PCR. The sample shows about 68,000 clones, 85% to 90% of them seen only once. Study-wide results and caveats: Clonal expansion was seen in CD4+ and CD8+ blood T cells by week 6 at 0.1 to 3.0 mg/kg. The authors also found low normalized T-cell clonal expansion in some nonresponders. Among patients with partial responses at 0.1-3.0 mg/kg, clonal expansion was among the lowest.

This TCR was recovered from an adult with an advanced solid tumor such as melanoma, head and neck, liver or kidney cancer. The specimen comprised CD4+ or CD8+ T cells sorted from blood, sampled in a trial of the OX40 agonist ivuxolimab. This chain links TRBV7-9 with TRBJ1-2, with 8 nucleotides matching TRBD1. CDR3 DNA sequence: TGTGCCAGCAGCTTAGACGGGACAGGATACGGCTACACCTTC. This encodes CASSLDGTGYGYTF.